This T cell receptor (beta chain) was sequenced during a study of blood T cell repertoires in COVID-19. For the study at large: COVID-19 samples collected from the United States, Italy and Spain covered acute and convalescent phases. In each case, the material was cDNA or gDNA derived from T cells, B-cell-depleted T cells, or PBMCs.

The CDR3 is 17 residues long. Germline lookup yields CDR1 LGHDT and CDR2 YNNKEL (reference sequence). The ends lost 0 bases at V and 4 bases at J; junction bases unmatched: 11. Per the authors' pipeline: Reference gene primer amplification gave estimated nucleated cell counts. This table comes from immunoSEQ multiplex PCR, and its TCRdb copy is limited to in-frame clones, with some not included. V and J calls and clone size follow that table, whereas D and trimming were derived from the DNA. The sample has around 290,000 clones; around 87% are singletons. Sequenced sample: peripheral blood. This clonotype originated in a woman in her fifties or sixties who had recovered from COVID-19. V gene TRBV3-1 (or the pseudogene TRBV3-2) combines with J gene TRBJ2-7; the match to TRBD1 covers 8 bases. The CDR3 sequence is CASSQEPQDRGGYEQYF. CDR3 coding DNA: TGTGCCAGCAGCCAAGAACCACAAGACAGGGGTGGGTACGAGCAGTACTTC.